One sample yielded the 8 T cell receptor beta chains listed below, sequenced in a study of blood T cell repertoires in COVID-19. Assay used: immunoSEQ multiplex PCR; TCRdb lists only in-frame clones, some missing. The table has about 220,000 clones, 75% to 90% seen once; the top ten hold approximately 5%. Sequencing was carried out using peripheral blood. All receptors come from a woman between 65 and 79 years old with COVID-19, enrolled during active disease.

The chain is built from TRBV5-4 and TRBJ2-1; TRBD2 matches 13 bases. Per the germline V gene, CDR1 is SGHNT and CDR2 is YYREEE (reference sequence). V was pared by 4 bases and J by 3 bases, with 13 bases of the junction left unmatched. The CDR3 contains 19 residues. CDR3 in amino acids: CASSPSLAGGPISYNEQFF. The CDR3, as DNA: TGTGCCAGCAGCCCGTCACTAGCGGGAGGGCCGATAAGCTACAATGAGCAGTTCTTC. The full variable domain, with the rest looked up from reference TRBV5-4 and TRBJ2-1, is ETGVTQSPTHLIKTRGQQVTLRCSSQSGHNTVSWYQQALGQGPQFIFQYYREEENGRGNFPPRFSGLQFPNYSSELNVNALELDDSALYLCASSPSLAGGPISYNEQFFGPGTRLTVL.

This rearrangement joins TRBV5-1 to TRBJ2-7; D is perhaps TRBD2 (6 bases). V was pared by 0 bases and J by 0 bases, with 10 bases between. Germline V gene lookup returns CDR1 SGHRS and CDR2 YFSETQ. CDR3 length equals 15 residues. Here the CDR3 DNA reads TGCGCCAGCAGCTTGGTTGCGGGGCCCTCCTACGAGCAGTACTTC. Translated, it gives CASSLVAGPSYEQYF.

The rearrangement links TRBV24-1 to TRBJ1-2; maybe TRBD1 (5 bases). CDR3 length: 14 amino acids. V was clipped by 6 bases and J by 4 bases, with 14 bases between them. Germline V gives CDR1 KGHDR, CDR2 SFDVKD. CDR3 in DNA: TGTGCCACCAGTTCTACGGGGGGATCCTATGGCTACACCTTC. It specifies CATSSTGGSYGYTF.

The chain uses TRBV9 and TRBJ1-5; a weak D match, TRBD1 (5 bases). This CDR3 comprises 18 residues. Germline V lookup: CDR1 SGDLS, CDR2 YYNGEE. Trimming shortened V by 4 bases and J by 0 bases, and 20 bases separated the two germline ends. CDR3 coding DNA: TGTGCCAGCAGCCAGGGAGGATCGGGGCCCTATAGCAATCAGCCCCAGCATTTT. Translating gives CASSQGGSGPYSNQPQHF.

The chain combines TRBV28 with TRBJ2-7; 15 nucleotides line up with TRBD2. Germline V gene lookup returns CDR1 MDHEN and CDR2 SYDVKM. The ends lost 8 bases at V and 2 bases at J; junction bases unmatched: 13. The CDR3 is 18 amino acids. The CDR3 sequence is CASYAAGLAGGNAYEQYF. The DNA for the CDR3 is TGTGCCAGCTACGCCGCCGGACTAGCGGGAGGGAATGCCTACGAGCAGTACTTC.

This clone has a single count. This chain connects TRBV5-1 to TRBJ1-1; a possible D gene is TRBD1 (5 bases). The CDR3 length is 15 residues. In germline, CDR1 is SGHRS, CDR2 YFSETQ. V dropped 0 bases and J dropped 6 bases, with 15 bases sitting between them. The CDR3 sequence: CASSLGFPGGAEAFF. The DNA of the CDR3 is TGCGCCAGCAGCTTGGGATTCCCGGGAGGGGCTGAAGCTTTCTTT.

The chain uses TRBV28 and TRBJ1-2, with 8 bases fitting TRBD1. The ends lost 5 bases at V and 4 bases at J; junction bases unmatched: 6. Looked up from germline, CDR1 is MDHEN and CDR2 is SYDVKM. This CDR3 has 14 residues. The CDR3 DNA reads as TGTGCCAGCAGTCCATCAGGGGGCCTCTATGGCTACACCTTC. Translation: CASSPSGGLYGYTF.

The CDR3 region is CASRLGTGGFEETQYF. In DNA, the CDR3 is TGTGCCAGCAGACTGGGGACAGGGGGTTTCGAAGAGACCCAGTACTTC. The chain couples TRBV5-5 to TRBJ2-5; TRBD1 aligns across 11 bases. There are 16 residues in the CDR3. V trimming: 5 bases; J trimming: 3 bases; junction bases outside the gene matches: 9. Germline assignment: CDR1 SGHKS and CDR2 YYEKEE (reference sequence).